A selection of T cell receptor beta chains follows, all from one sample in a study of blood T cells in healthy people across ages. TCRdb independently ran MiXCR on the 5' RACE reads; one entry per CDR3 protein. The sample comprises 1.5 million to 1.9 million distinct CDR3 sequences, 35% to 45% of which are singletons, and approximately 4% rests with the top ten. The specimen was blood. The receptor source for this set is a woman under 30 in good health. Each CDR3 is given with its conserved first and last residue. A D gene is named only where the DNA matches it firmly. Size is omitted from some rows. Given values are once, few, many or a class for expanded clones.

CDR3 DNA	CDR3 protein	clone size	D gene	V gene	J gene
TGCGCCAGCAGCCCGGTTTCGGGACCGCAGTACGAGCAGTACTTC	CASSPVSGPQYEQYF	few	NA	TRBV5-1	TRBJ2-7
TGTGCCAGCAGTTCCGGGGACAGGGGCAAGTACGAGCAGTACTTC	CASSSGDRGKYEQYF	NA	TRBD1	TRBV12-3/TRBV12-4	TRBJ2-7
TGTGCCAGCAGCTGGCTCGAAGAGACCCAGTTCTTC	CASSWLEETQFF	NA	NA	TRBV7-9	TRBJ2-1
TGTGCCAGCAGACCCGGGACAGGGGGTATCTACGAGCAGTACTTC	CASRPGTGGIYEQYF	NA	TRBD1	TRBV12-3/TRBV12-4	TRBJ2-7
TGTGCCAGCAGATCTACCCGGACAGGGGGCCCCTATGAAAAACTGTTTTTT	CASRSTRTGGPYEKLFF	few	TRBD1	TRBV12-3/TRBV12-4	TRBJ1-4
TGTGCCAGCAGTGTGAGGACTAGCGGGAACACCGGGGAGCTGTTTTTT	CASSVRTSGNTGELFF	few	TRBD2	TRBV25-1	TRBJ2-2
TGTGCCAGCAGGCCCAACATGAACACTGAAGCTTTCTTT	CASRPNMNTEAFF	few	NA	TRBV25-1	TRBJ1-1
TGTGGAGGCGGGGGGCCCGCAGATACGCAGTATTTT	CGGGGPADTQYF	NA	TRBD2	TRBV6-2/TRBV6-3	TRBJ2-3
TGTGCCAGCAGGGCTTTGGCAGGGACGAAGAGAATCTATGGCTACACCTTC	CASRALAGTKRIYGYTF	NA	NA	TRBV12-3/TRBV12-4	TRBJ1-2
TGTGCCAGCAGCTTACCCGGGAAAAGCTACGAGCAGTACTTC	CASSLPGKSYEQYF	NA	NA	TRBV7-2	TRBJ2-7
TGTGCCAGCAGTTTCGAAGGTCGATACAATGAGCAGTACTTC	CASSFEGRYNEQYF	NA	NA	TRBV12-3/TRBV12-4	TRBJ2-7
TGTGCCAGCAGCCCCGTTCCTGGGACTAGCGGGAGTCGTGGTGCGTACGAGCAGTACTTC	CASSPVPGTSGSRGAYEQYF	NA	TRBD2	TRBV28	TRBJ2-7
TGTGCCACCAGTGAAACGGGGGTATCTTTCGTTGAGCAGTACTTC	CATSETGVSFVEQYF	NA	NA	TRBV24-1	TRBJ2-4
TGTGCCAGCAGCTTAGGGGACAGGGGTATTCTCGAGCAGTACTTC	CASSLGDRGILEQYF	few	TRBD1	TRBV7-9	TRBJ2-7
TGTGCCAGCAGTCCCTCCTACCAACCCTTGGGCTACACCTTC	CASSPSYQPLGYTF	NA	NA	TRBV2	TRBJ1-2
TGTGCCAGCAGCTCACGAACCGGGCGGGAGACCCAGTTCTTC	CASSSRTGRETQFF	NA	TRBD2	TRBV9	TRBJ2-1
TGTGCCAGCAGCCCATCGGGCGGGAGTTTGTACAATGAGCAGTTCTTC	CASSPSGGSLYNEQFF	NA	TRBD2	TRBV27	TRBJ2-1
TGTGCCAGCAGTTATGATGCAGGAAACACTGAAGCTTTCTTT	CASSYDAGNTEAFF	NA	NA	TRBV6-6	TRBJ1-1
TGCGCCAGCAGCCAAGATCTTCTAGCGGGCTTCTACAATGAGCAGTTCTTC	CASSQDLLAGFYNEQFF	NA	TRBD2	TRBV4-1	TRBJ2-1
TGTGCCAGCAGCCGACAGGGGGATTTCACCGGGGAGCTGTTTTTT	CASSRQGDFTGELFF	NA	TRBD1	TRBV5-4	TRBJ2-2
TGTGCCAGCAGGCCGCACCTTGGGACTGAAGCTTTCTTT	CASRPHLGTEAFF	few	NA	TRBV6-5	TRBJ1-1
TGTGCCTGGAGTGTCTGGCAGGCGGAAAGGACAGATACGCAGTATTTT	CAWSVWQAERTDTQYF	NA	NA	TRBV30	TRBJ2-3
TGTGCCAGCAGTGAGACTAGCGGGAGGGCAAATGAGCAGTACTTC	CASSETSGRANEQYF	few	TRBD2	TRBV9	TRBJ2-5
TGTGCCAGCAGTTCGGGACATATATTCCAAGAGACCCAGTACTTC	CASSSGHIFQETQYF	many	NA	TRBV12-3/TRBV12-4	TRBJ2-5
TGTGCCAGCAGTGACGGGGCTGATGAAAAACTGTTTTTT	CASSDGADEKLFF	NA	NA	TRBV25-1	TRBJ1-4
TGCAGCGCTGCGGACAGTCCTCTCTCTGGAAACACCATATATTTT	CSAADSPLSGNTIYF	NA	NA	TRBV29-1	TRBJ1-3
TGTGCCAGCAGTTTATTTTGGCTAGCGGCACCTAATATGGTCAAAAACATTCAGTACTTC	CASSLFWLAAPNMVKNIQYF	few	TRBD2	TRBV28	TRBJ2-4
TGTGCCAGCAGCGCTGAGCTCTATGGCTACACCTTC	CASSAELYGYTF	many	NA	TRBV5-5	TRBJ1-2
TGCAGCGTGAGTTTCGGGGGGGGCTCCTACAATGAGCAGTTCTTC	CSVSFGGGSYNEQFF	few	TRBD2	TRBV29-1	TRBJ2-1
TGCGCCAGCAGCCGCGAAGGGACGGTGAACACTGAAGCTTTCTTT	CASSREGTVNTEAFF	NA	NA	TRBV4-1	TRBJ1-1
TGTGCCAGCAAGGCCAGAGCCTACGAGCAGTACTTC	CASKARAYEQYF	NA	NA	TRBV12-3/TRBV12-4	TRBJ2-7
TGCAGCGTCGGCCACCCCTACGAGCAGTACTTC	CSVGHPYEQYF	many	NA	TRBV29-1	TRBJ2-7
TGTGCCACCAGTGATCTAGAAAAAGATACACAGTATTTT	CATSDLEKDTQYF	NA	NA	TRBV24-1	TRBJ2-3
TGTGCCAGCAGCCAACAACTAGCGGGGGGGTTGGAAGATACGCAGTATTTT	CASSQQLAGGLEDTQYF	NA	TRBD2	TRBV3-1	TRBJ2-3
TGTGCCAGCAGCCGTAGTAGTATGGCAGATACGCAGTATTTT	CASSRSSMADTQYF	few	NA	TRBV5-5	TRBJ2-3
TGTGCCACCAGGGTTCTAGCGGGAGCCGGAGATACGCAGTATTTT	CATRVLAGAGDTQYF	NA	TRBD2	TRBV15	TRBJ2-3
TGCAGTGCTAGAGAGACGACCGTGAACTATGGCTACACCTTC	CSARETTVNYGYTF	NA	NA	TRBV20-1	TRBJ1-2
TGCGCCAGCAGCCTTAATCCGGCAGCGACGAACACTGAAGCTTTCTTT	CASSLNPAATNTEAFF	NA	NA	TRBV4-1	TRBJ1-1
TGTGCCAGCAGCGAGCCTAGCGGGGGTAACACCGGGGAGCTGTTTTTT	CASSEPSGGNTGELFF	NA	TRBD2	TRBV5-4	TRBJ2-2
TGTGCCATCAGTGTTGACAGAGAGACTAACTATGACTACACCTTC	CAISVDRETNYDYTF	NA	NA	TRBV10-3	TRBJ1-2
TGCAGTGCCTCCCGGACAGGGAGAGAGCAGTACTTC	CSASRTGREQYF	NA	TRBD1	TRBV20-1	TRBJ2-4
TGTGCCAGCAGCGCCGGGACTAGTTTAATAAGGCAGTACTTC	CASSAGTSLIRQYF	NA	TRBD2	TRBV27	TRBJ2-5
TGCAGTGTTCGGGAGGGAATCAACAATGAGCAGTTCTTC	CSVREGINNEQFF	few	TRBD2	TRBV20-1	TRBJ2-1
TGCAGTGCTAGAGTAGGCCTAGCGGCCTACGAGCAGTACTTC	CSARVGLAAYEQYF	few	TRBD2	TRBV20-1	TRBJ2-7
TGTGCCAGCAGCTTAAGTCTAGCGGCGAACTACGAGCAGTACTTC	CASSLSLAANYEQYF	NA	TRBD2	TRBV7-2	TRBJ2-7
TGTGCCAGCAGCCCTAACCCGGGACTAGCGGGGGATAGGGGGACCCAGTACTTC	CASSPNPGLAGDRGTQYF	NA	TRBD2	TRBV9	TRBJ2-5
TGTGCCAGCAGTACCCGGCTAGCGCCCCTCGAGCAGTACTTC	CASSTRLAPLEQYF	NA	NA	TRBV6-1	TRBJ2-7
TGTGCCAGCAAACCGGGACAGGTCCAAAACACTGAAGCTTTCTTT	CASKPGQVQNTEAFF	once	TRBD1	TRBV12-3/TRBV12-4	TRBJ1-1
TGTGCCAGCAGCCCCCGGACTAGCGGGGGGGGAGGCTCCTACAATGAGCAGTTCTTC	CASSPRTSGGGGSYNEQFF	NA	TRBD2	TRBV7-2	TRBJ2-1